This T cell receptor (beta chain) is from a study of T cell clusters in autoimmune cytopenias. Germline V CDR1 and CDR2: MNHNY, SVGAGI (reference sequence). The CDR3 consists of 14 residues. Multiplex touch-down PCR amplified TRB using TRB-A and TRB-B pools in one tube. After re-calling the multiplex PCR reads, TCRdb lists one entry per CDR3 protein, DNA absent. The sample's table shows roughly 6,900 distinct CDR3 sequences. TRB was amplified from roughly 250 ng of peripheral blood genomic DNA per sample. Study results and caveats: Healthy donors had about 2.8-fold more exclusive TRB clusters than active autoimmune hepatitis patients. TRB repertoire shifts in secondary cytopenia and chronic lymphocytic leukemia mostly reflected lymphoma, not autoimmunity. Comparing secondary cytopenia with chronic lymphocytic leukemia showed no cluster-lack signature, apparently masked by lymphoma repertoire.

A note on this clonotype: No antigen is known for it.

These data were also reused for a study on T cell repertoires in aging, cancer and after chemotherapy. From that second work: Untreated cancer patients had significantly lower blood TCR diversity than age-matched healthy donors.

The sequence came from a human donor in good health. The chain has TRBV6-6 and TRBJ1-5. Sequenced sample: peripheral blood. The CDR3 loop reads CASSYSGPGQPQHF.